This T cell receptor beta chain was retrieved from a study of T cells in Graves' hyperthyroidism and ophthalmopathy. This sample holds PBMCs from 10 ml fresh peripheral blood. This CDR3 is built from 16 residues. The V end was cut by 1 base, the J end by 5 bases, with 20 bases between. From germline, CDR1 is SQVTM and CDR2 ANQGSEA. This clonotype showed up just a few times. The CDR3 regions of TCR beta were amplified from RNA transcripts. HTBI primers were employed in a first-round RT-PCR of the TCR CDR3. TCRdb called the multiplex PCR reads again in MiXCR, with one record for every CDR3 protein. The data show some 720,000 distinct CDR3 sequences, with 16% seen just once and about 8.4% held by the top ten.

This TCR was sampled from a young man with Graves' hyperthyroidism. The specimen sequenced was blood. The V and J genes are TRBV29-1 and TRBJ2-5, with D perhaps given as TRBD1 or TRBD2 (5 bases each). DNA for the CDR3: TGCAGCGTTGAAGGGAGGAGTCAGGGTCTGGTGGAGACCCAGTACTTC. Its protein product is CSVEGRSQGLVETQYF.